The clone carrying this T cell receptor (beta chain) was observed a few times. What it binds is unknown. Uncontrolled infection, other autoimmune disease, pregnancy or lactation disqualified patients from enrolment. On the basis of clinical symptoms, serum thyroxine and TRAb, thyroid ultrasound and orbital computed tomography, diagnoses were made. These data belong to a study of T cells in Graves' hyperthyroidism and ophthalmopathy. Regarding the study as a whole: In blood, most of the thyroid clonotypes expanded above 0.001 were also present. Separation of ophthalmopathy from stable hyperthyroidism was achieved by a 13 V-J model.

Trimming cost V 0 bases and J 2 bases, with 7 bases left between them. Germline lookup yields CDR1 MNHNS and CDR2 SASEGT. The CDR3 spans 15 residues. The investigators amplified TCR beta CDR3 regions from RNA transcripts. The TCR CDR3 first-round RT-PCR relied on the HTBI primer set. TCRdb recomputed calls from the multiplex PCR reads with MiXCR, one row per CDR3 protein. The data show about 380,000 distinct CDR3 sequences, approximately 17% seen once. Input material: blood. The rearrangement links TRBV6-1 to TRBJ2-2; possible D gene TRBD1, 5 bases. This clonotype was obtained from a man aged 18 to 29 with Graves' ophthalmopathy. The CDR3 region has the DNA TGTGCCAGCAGTGAAGCCCAGGGAAACACCGGGGAGCTGTTTTTT. It translates to CASSEAQGNTGELFF.